This is a list of T cell receptor beta chains from one sample in a study of blood T cell repertoires in COVID-19. The protocol was immunoSEQ multiplex PCR, while the TCRdb copy is restricted to in-frame clones and leaves out a portion. Among fewer than 250,000 clones listed, almost 85% were seen once. The sequenced sample was peripheral blood. The origin of the receptors is a woman in her seventies with active or convalescent COVID-19. Each CDR3 is given with its conserved first and last residue. The order of the fields is V gene, clone size, J gene, D gene, CDR3 DNA, CDR3 protein. The D gene is left open where the match is weak. Size is stated for part of the rows, as once, few or many counts, or as a class when the clone is expanded.

v_call: TRBV6-6; clone_size: -; j_call: TRBJ2-2; d_call: -; cdr3_nt: TGTGCCAGCACCGACGGGTCTTTAAACACCGGGGAGCTGTTTTTT; cdr3_aa: CASTDGSLNTGELFF
v_call: TRBV7-9; clone_size: -; j_call: TRBJ1-6; d_call: TRBD1; cdr3_nt: TGTGCCAGCAGCAAGGGACAGGGTGTGTTTCCCCTCCACTTT; cdr3_aa: CASSKGQGVFPLHF
v_call: TRBV5-5; clone_size: -; j_call: TRBJ2-7; d_call: -; cdr3_nt: TGTGCCAGCAGCTTGGTGGTGGGAGGGGGCGAGCAGTACTTC; cdr3_aa: CASSLVVGGGEQYF
v_call: TRBV18; clone_size: -; j_call: TRBJ1-2; d_call: TRBD1; cdr3_nt: TGTGCCAGCTCACCAGACCACAGGGGTTATGGCTACACCTTC; cdr3_aa: CASSPDHRGYGYTF
v_call: TRBV21-1; clone_size: few; j_call: TRBJ1-2; d_call: -; cdr3_nt: TGTGCCATAGGACTTAACTATGGCTACACCTTC; cdr3_aa: CAIGLNYGYTF
v_call: TRBV29-1; clone_size: -; j_call: TRBJ2-7; d_call: TRBD2; cdr3_nt: TGCAGCGGGAAGGGACTAGCGGCATACGAGCAGTACTTC; cdr3_aa: CSGKGLAAYEQYF
v_call: TRBV19; clone_size: once; j_call: TRBJ1-3; d_call: -; cdr3_nt: TGTGCCAGTAGTCCTGGTGGGACACAACGAAACACCATATATTTT; cdr3_aa: CASSPGGTQRNTIYF
v_call: TRBV3-1/TRBV3-2; clone_size: -; j_call: TRBJ2-5; d_call: TRBD2; cdr3_nt: TGTGCCAGCAGTCGACTAGCGGGGACCCTCCAAGAGACCCAGTACTTC; cdr3_aa: CASSRLAGTLQETQYF
v_call: TRBV6-1; clone_size: -; j_call: TRBJ1-1; d_call: -; cdr3_nt: TGTGCCAGCAGTGAATTAACGGGGTCTGAAGCTTTCTTT; cdr3_aa: CASSELTGSEAFF
v_call: TRBV11-2; clone_size: -; j_call: TRBJ2-2; d_call: TRBD2; cdr3_nt: TGTGCCAGCAGCTCAAGGGCTAGCGGGAGATCGGGCACCGGGGAGCTGTTTTTT; cdr3_aa: CASSSRASGRSGTGELFF
v_call: TRBV6-5; clone_size: -; j_call: TRBJ2-7; d_call: TRBD2; cdr3_nt: TGTGCCAGCAGTTACTCGACTAGCGGGAGATACGAGCAGTACTTC; cdr3_aa: CASSYSTSGRYEQYF
v_call: TRBV7-2; clone_size: -; j_call: TRBJ1-5; d_call: -; cdr3_nt: TGTGCCAGCAGCTCCAGGGGATGGCAGCCCCAGCATTTT; cdr3_aa: CASSSRGWQPQHF
v_call: TRBV2; clone_size: -; j_call: TRBJ1-2; d_call: TRBD1; cdr3_nt: TGTGCCACGGCCGGACAGGGATCTAACTATGGCTACACCTTC; cdr3_aa: CATAGQGSNYGYTF
v_call: TRBV7-9; clone_size: once; j_call: TRBJ1-6; d_call: TRBD1; cdr3_nt: TGTGCCAGCAGCTTAATAGGGGGCAATTCACCCCTCCACTTT; cdr3_aa: CASSLIGGNSPLHF
v_call: TRBV6-1; clone_size: -; j_call: TRBJ1-5; d_call: -; cdr3_nt: TGTGCCAGCAGCTACAGGGCGGGGGAGCCCCAGCATTTT; cdr3_aa: CASSYRAGEPQHF
v_call: TRBV27; clone_size: -; j_call: TRBJ2-1; d_call: -; cdr3_nt: TGTGCCAGCAGTCCCGACAGAAGCTCCTACAATGAGCAGTTCTTC; cdr3_aa: CASSPDRSSYNEQFF
v_call: TRBV15; clone_size: once; j_call: TRBJ1-2; d_call: TRBD1; cdr3_nt: TGTGCCACCAGCAGAGATCTGGGACAGGCGTATGGCTACACCTTC; cdr3_aa: CATSRDLGQAYGYTF
v_call: TRBV6-6; clone_size: once; j_call: TRBJ1-2; d_call: TRBD1; cdr3_nt: TGTGCCAGCAGGGAAGGGACAGATCATAACTATGGCTACACCTTC; cdr3_aa: CASREGTDHNYGYTF
v_call: TRBV28; clone_size: -; j_call: TRBJ1-1; d_call: -; cdr3_nt: TGTGCCAGCAGTTTGGTCTCATTAGGGGAATTGAACACTGAAGCTTTCTTT; cdr3_aa: CASSLVSLGELNTEAFF
v_call: TRBV9; clone_size: few; j_call: TRBJ1-1; d_call: TRBD1; cdr3_nt: TGTGCCAGCTCACAGGGGACGAACACTGAAGCTTTCTTT; cdr3_aa: CASSQGTNTEAFF
v_call: TRBV9; clone_size: -; j_call: TRBJ2-1; d_call: -; cdr3_nt: TGTGCCAGCAGATCGGACAGCAGCAATGAGCAGTTCTTC; cdr3_aa: CASRSDSSNEQFF
v_call: TRBV7-6; clone_size: -; j_call: TRBJ2-2; d_call: -; cdr3_nt: TGTGCCAGCAGCTTATCAGGGGCGGACACCGGGGAGCTGTTTTTT; cdr3_aa: CASSLSGADTGELFF
v_call: TRBV19; clone_size: few; j_call: TRBJ1-6; d_call: -; cdr3_nt: TGTGCCAGTAGTATCTTGACAGATTGGAATTCACCCCTCCACTTT; cdr3_aa: CASSILTDWNSPLHF
v_call: TRBV24-1; clone_size: -; j_call: TRBJ1-4; d_call: TRBD1; cdr3_nt: TGTGCCACCAGTGTCGGGGGCCACAGGGGTGAAAAACTGTTTTTT; cdr3_aa: CATSVGGHRGEKLFF
v_call: TRBV6-2/TRBV6-3; clone_size: -; j_call: TRBJ2-1; d_call: -; cdr3_nt: TGTGCCAGCAGCTGGCGGTTCAACAATGAGCAGTTCTTC; cdr3_aa: CASSWRFNNEQFF
v_call: TRBV6-6; clone_size: -; j_call: TRBJ2-3; d_call: TRBD1; cdr3_nt: TGTGCCAGCAGTTATACAGGGGGCGCGGGGTATGCGCAGTATTTT; cdr3_aa: CASSYTGGAGYAQYF
v_call: TRBV6-1; clone_size: -; j_call: TRBJ1-1; d_call: -; cdr3_nt: TGTGCCAGCAGTGATGTAAAGAGGGCTTTCTTT; cdr3_aa: CASSDVKRAFF
v_call: TRBV7-2; clone_size: -; j_call: TRBJ2-4; d_call: TRBD2; cdr3_nt: TGTGCCAGCAGCCAAGCTCCGACTAGCGGGACAAAAAACATTCAGTACTTC; cdr3_aa: CASSQAPTSGTKNIQYF
v_call: TRBV19; clone_size: -; j_call: TRBJ1-2; d_call: TRBD1; cdr3_nt: TGTGCCAGTAGCCCACTTGTAACAGGGGATGGCTACACCTTC; cdr3_aa: CASSPLVTGDGYTF